This T cell receptor (beta chain) was captured by sequencing in a study of CD8 T cells in ankylosing spondylitis. Germline V gene sequence: CDR1 MGHRA, CDR2 YSYEKL. V trimming: 3 bases; J trimming: 7 bases; junction bases outside the gene matches: 15. The CDR3 extends over 17 amino acids. Via MiXCR, TCRdb re-called the 5' RACE reads, giving one row per CDR3 protein. This sample has 500,000 to 550,000 distinct CDR3 sequences, with approximately 12% found just once. Whole-study results and caveats: Previous work reported some of these motif variants in the synovial fluid and blood of reactive arthritis. Ankylosing spondylitis blood appeared to be characterized by a TCR beta motif of fewer than ten highly homologous variants. In peripheral blood, disease-linked CD8+ clones occurred at relatively low frequencies.

Comments on this clonotype: Its antigen is not known.

This sequence joins TRBV4-1 and TRBJ2-1, with 7 nucleotides matching TRBD1. The sample taken for sequencing was blood, either unsorted or a sorted T cell fraction (not recorded which). The clonotype comes from a male donor with ankylosing spondylitis. The CDR3 sequence is CASSQRTGSPWGNEQFF. CDR3 nucleotide sequence: TGCGCCAGCAGCCAGCGGACAGGATCGCCATGGGGGAATGAGCAGTTCTTC.